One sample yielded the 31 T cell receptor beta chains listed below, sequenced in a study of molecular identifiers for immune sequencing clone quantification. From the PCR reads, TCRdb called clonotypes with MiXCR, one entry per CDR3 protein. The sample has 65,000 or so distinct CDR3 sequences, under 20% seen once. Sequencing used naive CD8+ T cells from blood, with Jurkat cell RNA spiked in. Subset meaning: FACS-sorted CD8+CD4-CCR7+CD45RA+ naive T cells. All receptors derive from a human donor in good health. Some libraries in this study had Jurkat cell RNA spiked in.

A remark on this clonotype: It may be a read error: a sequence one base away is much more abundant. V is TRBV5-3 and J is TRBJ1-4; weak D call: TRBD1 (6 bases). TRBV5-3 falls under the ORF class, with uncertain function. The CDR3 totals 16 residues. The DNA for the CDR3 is TGTACCAGCAGCCGAGTTACGGCGGGACATGATGAAAAACTGTTTTTT. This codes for CTSSRVTAGHDEKLFF.

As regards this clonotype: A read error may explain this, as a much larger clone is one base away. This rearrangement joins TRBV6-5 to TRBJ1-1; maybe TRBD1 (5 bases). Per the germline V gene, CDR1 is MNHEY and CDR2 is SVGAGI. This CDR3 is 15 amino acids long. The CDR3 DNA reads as TGTGCCGGCAGTTACTCGAGCGGGGGAGTCACTGAAGCTTTCTTT. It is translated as CAGSYSSGGVTEAFF.

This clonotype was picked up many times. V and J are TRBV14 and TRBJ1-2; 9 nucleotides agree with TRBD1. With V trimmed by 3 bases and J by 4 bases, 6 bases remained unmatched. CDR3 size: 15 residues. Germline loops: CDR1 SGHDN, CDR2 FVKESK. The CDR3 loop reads CASSQWTGDSYGYTF. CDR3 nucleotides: TGTGCCAGCAGCCAGTGGACAGGGGATAGCTATGGCTACACCTTC.

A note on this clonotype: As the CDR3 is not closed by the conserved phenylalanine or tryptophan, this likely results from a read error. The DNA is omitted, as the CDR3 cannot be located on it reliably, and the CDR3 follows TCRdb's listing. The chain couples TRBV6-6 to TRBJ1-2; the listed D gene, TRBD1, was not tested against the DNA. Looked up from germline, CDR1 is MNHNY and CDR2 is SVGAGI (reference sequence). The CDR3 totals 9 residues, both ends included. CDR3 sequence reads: CASRVQGAP.

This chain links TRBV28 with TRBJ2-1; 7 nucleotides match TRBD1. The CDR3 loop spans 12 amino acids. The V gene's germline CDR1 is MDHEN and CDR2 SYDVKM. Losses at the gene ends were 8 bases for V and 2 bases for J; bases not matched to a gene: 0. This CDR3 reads CASQGAYNEQFF. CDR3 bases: TGTGCCAGCCAGGGGGCCTACAATGAGCAGTTCTTC.

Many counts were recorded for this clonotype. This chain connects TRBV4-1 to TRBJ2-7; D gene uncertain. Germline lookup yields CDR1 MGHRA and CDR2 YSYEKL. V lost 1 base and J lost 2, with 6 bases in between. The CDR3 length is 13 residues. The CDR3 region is CASSQALTYEQYF. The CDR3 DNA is TGCGCCAGCAGCCAAGCCCTAACCTACGAGCAGTACTTC.

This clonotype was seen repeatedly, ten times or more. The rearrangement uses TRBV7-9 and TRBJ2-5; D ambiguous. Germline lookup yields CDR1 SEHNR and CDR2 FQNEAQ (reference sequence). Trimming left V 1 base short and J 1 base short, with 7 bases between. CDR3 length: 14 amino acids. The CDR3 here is CASSLVRSQETQYF. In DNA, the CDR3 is TGTGCCAGCAGCTTAGTACGATCCCAAGAGACCCAGTACTTC.

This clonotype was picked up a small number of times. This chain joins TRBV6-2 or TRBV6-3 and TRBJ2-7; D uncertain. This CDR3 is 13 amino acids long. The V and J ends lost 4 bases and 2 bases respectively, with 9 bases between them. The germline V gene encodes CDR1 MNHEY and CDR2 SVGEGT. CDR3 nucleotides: TGTGCCAGCAGTTTCGGCGTAACCTACGAGCAGTACTTC. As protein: CASSFGVTYEQYF.

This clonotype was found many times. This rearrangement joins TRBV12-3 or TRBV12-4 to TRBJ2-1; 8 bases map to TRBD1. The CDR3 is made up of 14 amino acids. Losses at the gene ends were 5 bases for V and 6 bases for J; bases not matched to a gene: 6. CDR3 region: CASSRTGRSNEQFF. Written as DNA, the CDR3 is TGTGCCAGCAGTCGGACAGGGAGAAGCAATGAGCAGTTCTTC.

The CDR3 loop reads CSARGGRSQQETQYF. The CDR3 region has the DNA TGCAGTGCTAGAGGGGGGCGGTCTCAGCAAGAGACCCAGTACTTC. The chain recombines TRBV20-1 with TRBJ2-5, with D possibly being TRBD1 (6 bases). The germline V gene has CDR1 DFQATT and CDR2 SNEGSKA (reference sequence). The CDR3 sequence is 15 residues long. V shed 1 base and J shed 2 bases, with 14 bases lying between them.

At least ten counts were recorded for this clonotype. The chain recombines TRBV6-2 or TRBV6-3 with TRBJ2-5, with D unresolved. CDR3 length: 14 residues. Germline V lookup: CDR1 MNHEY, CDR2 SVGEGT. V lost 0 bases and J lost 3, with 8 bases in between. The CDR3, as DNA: TGTGCCAGCAGTTACTCGATTTCCAAAGAGACCCAGTACTTC. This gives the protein CASSYSISKETQYF.

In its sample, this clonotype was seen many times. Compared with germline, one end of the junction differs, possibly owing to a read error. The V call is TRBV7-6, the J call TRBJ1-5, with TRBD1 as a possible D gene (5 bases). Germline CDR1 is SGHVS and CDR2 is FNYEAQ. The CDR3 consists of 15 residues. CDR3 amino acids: CASSLEMGRNRPQHF. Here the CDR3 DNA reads TGTGCCAGCAGCTTAGAGATGGGACGCAATCGGCCCCAGCATTTT.

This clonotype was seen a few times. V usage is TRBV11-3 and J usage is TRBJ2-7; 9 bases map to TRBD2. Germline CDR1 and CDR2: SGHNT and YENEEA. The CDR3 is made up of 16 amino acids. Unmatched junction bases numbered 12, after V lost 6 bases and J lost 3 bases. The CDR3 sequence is CASRPGLAQPNYEQYF. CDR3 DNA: TGTGCCAGCAGGCCGGGACTAGCCCAACCCAACTACGAGCAGTACTTC. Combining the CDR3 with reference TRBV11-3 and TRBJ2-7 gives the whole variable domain EAGVVQSPRYKIIEKKQPVAFWCNPISGHNTLYWYLQNLGQGPELLIRYENEEAVDDSQLPKDRFSAERLKGVDSTLKIQPAELGDSAVYLCASRPGLAQPNYEQYFGPGTRLTVT.

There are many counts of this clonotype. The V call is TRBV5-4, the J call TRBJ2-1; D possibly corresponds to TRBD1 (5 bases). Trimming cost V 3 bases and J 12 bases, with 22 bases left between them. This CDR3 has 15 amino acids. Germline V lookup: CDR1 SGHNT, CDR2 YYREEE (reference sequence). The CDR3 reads CASSSKVGRSSVQFF. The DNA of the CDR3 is TGTGCCAGCAGCTCCAAGGTGGGGCGCAGTTCTGTGCAGTTCTTC.

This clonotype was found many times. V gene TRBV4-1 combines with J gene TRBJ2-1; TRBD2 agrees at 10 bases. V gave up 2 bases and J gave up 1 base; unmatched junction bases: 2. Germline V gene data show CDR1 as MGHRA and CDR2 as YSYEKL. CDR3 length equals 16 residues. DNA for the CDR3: TGCGCCAGCAGCCAAACTAGCGGGGTATCCTACAATGAGCAGTTCTTC. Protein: CASSQTSGVSYNEQFF.

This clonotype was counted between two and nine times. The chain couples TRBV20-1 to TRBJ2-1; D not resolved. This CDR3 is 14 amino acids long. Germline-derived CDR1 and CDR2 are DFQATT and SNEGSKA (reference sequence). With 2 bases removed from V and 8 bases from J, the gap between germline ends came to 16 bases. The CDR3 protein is CSARSNPLGYEQFF. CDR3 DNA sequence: TGCAGTGCTAGAAGCAATCCCTTGGGCTATGAGCAGTTCTTC.

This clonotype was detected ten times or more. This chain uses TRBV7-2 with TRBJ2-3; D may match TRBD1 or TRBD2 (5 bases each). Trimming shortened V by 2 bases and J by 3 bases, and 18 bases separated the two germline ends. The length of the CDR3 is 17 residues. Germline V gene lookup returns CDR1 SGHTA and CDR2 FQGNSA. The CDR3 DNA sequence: TGTGCCAGCAGCTTACCGCGATGGGGGAGCAGGACAGATACGCAGTATTTT. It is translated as CASSLPRWGSRTDTQYF.

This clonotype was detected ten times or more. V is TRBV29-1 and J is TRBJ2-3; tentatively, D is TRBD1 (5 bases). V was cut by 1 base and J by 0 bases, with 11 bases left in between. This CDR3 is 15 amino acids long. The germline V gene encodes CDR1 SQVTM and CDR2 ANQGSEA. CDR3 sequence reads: CSVEGRGTSTDTQYF. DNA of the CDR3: TGCAGCGTTGAAGGAAGGGGCACTAGCACAGATACGCAGTATTTT.

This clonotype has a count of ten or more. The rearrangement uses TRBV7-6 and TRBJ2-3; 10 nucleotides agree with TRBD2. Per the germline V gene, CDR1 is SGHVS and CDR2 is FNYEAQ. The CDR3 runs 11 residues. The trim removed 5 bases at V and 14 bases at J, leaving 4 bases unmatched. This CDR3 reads CASSQTSGWYF. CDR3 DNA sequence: TGTGCCAGCAGCCAGACTAGCGGGTGGTATTTT.

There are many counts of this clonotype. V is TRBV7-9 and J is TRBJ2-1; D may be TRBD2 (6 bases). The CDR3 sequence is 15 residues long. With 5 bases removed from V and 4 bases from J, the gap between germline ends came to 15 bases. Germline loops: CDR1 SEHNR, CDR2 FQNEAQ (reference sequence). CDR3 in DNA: TGTGCCAGCAGCGGAGAGGCTAGCGTGTACAATGAGCAGTTCTTC. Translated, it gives CASSGEASVYNEQFF.

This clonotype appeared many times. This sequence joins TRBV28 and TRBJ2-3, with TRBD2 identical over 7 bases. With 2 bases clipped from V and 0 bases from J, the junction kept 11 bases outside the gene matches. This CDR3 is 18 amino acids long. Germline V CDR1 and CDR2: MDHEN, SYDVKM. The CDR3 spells CASSLPGESGTSTDTQYF. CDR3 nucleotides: TGTGCCAGCAGTTTACCGGGGGAAAGCGGGACTAGCACAGATACGCAGTATTTT.

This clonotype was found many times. The CDR3 protein is CASSLDDEAFF. The CDR3 DNA is TGTGCCAGCAGCTTAGATGATGAAGCTTTCTTT. J is TRBJ1-1 and V is TRBV13, with no clear D. Germline V gene sequence: CDR1 PRHDT, CDR2 FYEKMQ (reference sequence). V lost 1 base and J lost 7, with 4 bases in between. This CDR3 spans 11 amino acids.

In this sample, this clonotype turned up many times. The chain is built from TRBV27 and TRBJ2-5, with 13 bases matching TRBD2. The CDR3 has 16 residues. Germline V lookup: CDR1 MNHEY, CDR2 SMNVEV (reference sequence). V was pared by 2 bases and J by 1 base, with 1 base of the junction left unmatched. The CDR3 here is CASSLGTSGVQETQYF. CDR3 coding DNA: TGTGCCAGCAGTTTAGGGACTAGCGGGGTCCAAGAGACCCAGTACTTC.

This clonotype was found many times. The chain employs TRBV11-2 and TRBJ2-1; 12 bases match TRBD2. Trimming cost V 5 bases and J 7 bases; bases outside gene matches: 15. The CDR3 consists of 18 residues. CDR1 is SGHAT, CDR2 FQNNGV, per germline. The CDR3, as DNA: TGTGCCAGCAGCCCTGGACCGACTAGCGGGAGTTATGGGAATGAGCAGTTCTTC. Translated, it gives CASSPGPTSGSYGNEQFF.

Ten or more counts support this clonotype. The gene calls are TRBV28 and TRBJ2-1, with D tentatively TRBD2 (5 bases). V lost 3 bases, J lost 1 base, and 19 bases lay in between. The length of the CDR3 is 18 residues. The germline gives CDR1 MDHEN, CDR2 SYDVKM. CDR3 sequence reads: CASSFPTTEDYSYNEQFF. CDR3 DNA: TGTGCCAGCAGTTTCCCCACGACTGAAGACTATTCCTACAATGAGCAGTTCTTC.

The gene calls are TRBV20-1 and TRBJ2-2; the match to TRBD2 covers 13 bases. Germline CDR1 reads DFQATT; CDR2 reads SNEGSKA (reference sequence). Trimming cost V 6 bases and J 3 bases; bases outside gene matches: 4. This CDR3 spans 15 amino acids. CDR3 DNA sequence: TGCAGTGCCGCCGGACTAGCGGGGGACACCGGGGAGCTGTTTTTT. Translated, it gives CSAAGLAGDTGELFF.

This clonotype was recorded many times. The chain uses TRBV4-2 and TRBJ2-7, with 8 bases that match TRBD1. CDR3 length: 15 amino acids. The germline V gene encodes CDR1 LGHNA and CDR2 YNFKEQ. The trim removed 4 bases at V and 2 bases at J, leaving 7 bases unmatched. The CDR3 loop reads CASSLLGQVAYEQYF. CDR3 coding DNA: TGTGCCAGCAGCCTCCTGGGACAGGTGGCCTACGAGCAGTACTTC.

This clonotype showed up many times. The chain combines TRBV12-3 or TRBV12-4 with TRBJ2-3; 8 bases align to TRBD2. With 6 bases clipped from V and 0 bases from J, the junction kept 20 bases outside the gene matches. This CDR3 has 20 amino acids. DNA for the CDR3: TGTGCCAGCAGCAACTGGGACAACGCGGCTAGCGGGCATAGCACAGATACGCAGTATTTT. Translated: CASSNWDNAASGHSTDTQYF.

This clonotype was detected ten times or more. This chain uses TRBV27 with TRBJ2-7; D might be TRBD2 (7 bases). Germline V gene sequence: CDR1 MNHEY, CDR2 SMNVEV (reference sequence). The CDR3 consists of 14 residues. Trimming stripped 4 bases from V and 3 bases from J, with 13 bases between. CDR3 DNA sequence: TGTGCCAGCAGTTGGGGGGGGCCCGTCTACGAGCAGTACTTC. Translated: CASSWGGPVYEQYF.

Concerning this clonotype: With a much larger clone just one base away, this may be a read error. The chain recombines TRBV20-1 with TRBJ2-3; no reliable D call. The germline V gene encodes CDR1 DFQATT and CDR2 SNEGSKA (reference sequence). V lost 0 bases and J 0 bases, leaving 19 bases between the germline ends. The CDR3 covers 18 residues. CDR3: CSARDGSVIQPSTDTQYF. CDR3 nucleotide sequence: TGCAGTGCTAGAGATGGAAGCGTGATCCAACCTAGCACAGATACGCAGTATTTT.

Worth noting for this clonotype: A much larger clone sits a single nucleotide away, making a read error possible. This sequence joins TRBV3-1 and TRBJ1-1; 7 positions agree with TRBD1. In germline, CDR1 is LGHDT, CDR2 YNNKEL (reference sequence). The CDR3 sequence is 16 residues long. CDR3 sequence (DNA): TGTGCCAGCAGCCTTCTTCCCAGGGGGGGAAGGTCTGAAGCTTCCTTT. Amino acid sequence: CASSLLPRGGRSEASF.